Each of the 9 T cell receptor beta chains below was sequenced from the same sample in a study of T-cell reconstitution after alpha-beta-depleted transplantation in children. Unique molecular identifiers featured in how the TCRbeta library was prepared. Using its own MiXCR run on the PCR reads, TCRdb lists one record per CDR3 protein. The profile covers roughly 500,000 distinct CDR3 sequences, with 18% appearing a single time and 3.3% taken by the ten largest. Source: PBMCs from the stem cell graft donor, taken from the stem cell graft. Every receptor here comes from a human donor who donated a stem cell graft to a child with acute lymphoblastic leukemia.

V is TRBV2 and J is TRBJ1-4; D call uncertain. From germline, CDR1 is SNHLY and CDR2 FYNNEI. V was clipped by 2 bases and J by 6 bases, with 4 bases between them. This CDR3 spans 12 amino acids. CDR3: CASSESDEKLFF. The CDR3 region has the DNA TGTGCCAGCAGTGAATCCGATGAAAAACTGTTTTTT.

This clonotype was detected only a few times. The chain's CDR3 is CASSFWKGQETQYF. The CDR3, as DNA: TGTGCCAGCAGTTTTTGGAAGGGCCAAGAGACCCAGTACTTC. The chain employs TRBV12-3 or TRBV12-4 and TRBJ2-5; unclear D gene. The CDR3 extends over 14 amino acids. Deletions cut 3 bases from V and 1 base from J, with 9 bases between.

This chain uses TRBV29-1 with TRBJ1-1; 8 bases are shared with TRBD1. With 6 bases clipped from V and 5 bases from J, the junction kept 5 bases outside the gene matches. The CDR3 length is 12 residues. Germline V gives CDR1 SQVTM, CDR2 ANQGSEA. CDR3 in amino acids: CSVLRGRTEAFF. The CDR3 DNA reads as TGCAGCGTCCTCAGGGGGCGGACTGAAGCTTTCTTT.

This clonotype was found a few times. The chain couples TRBV27 to TRBJ2-7; 8 nucleotides agree with TRBD1. The CDR3 runs 13 residues. Germline assignment: CDR1 MNHEY and CDR2 SMNVEV (reference sequence). Trimming took 6 bases from V and 5 from J; bases not matched to a gene: 6. The CDR3: CASSYLTGDEQYF. For the CDR3, the DNA is TGTGCCAGCAGCTACCTGACAGGGGACGAGCAGTACTTC.

The chain joins TRBV4-2 to TRBJ2-5; 11 nucleotides match TRBD1. The germline V gene has CDR1 LGHNA and CDR2 YNFKEQ. The CDR3 contains 18 residues. V shed 1 base, J shed 4 bases, and the junction held 11 bases outside the gene matches. CDR3 protein: CASSQGFGDRGYGETQYF. DNA of the CDR3: TGTGCCAGCAGCCAAGGCTTTGGGGACAGGGGGTATGGAGAGACCCAGTACTTC.

The rearrangement links TRBV27 to TRBJ1-2, with no clear D. Germline CDR1 is MNHEY and CDR2 is SMNVEV (reference sequence). Trimming took off 6 bases at V and 8 bases at J, with 16 bases between the two ends. The CDR3 is 13 residues long. CDR3 nucleotide sequence: TGTGCCAGCAGCCCCGGGAGCCTGGGCGGCTACACCTTC. This encodes CASSPGSLGGYTF.

This chain uses TRBV3-1 with TRBJ1-5; TRBD1 agrees at 10 bases. Germline V gene lookup returns CDR1 LGHDT and CDR2 YNNKEL (reference sequence). This CDR3 contains 15 residues. Trimming removed 7 bases from V and 3 bases from J; junction bases left unmatched: 6. The CDR3 is CASTQTGGFNQPQHF. The DNA of the CDR3 is TGTGCCAGCACCCAGACAGGGGGCTTCAATCAGCCCCAGCATTTT. Looking up the rest from reference TRBV3-1 and TRBJ1-5 gives the full variable domain: DTAVSQTPKYLVTQMGNDKSIKCEQNLGHDTMYWYKQDSKKFLKIMFSYNNKELIINETVPNRFSPKSPDKAHLNLHINSLELGDSAVYFCASTQTGGFNQPQHFGDGTRLSIL.

The chain has TRBV7-9 and TRBJ2-5, with D perhaps matching TRBD2 (6 bases). CDR1 is SEHNR and CDR2 is FQNEAQ in the germline V gene (reference sequence). The CDR3 extends over 13 amino acids. Deletions cut 8 bases from V and 5 bases from J, with 15 bases between. CDR3 in amino acids: CASGNAGWETQYF. In DNA, the CDR3 is TGTGCCAGCGGGAACGCGGGATGGGAGACCCAGTACTTC.

The V and J genes are TRBV5-1 and TRBJ1-2; no firm D call. The CDR3 is 16 amino acids. V lost 0 bases, J lost 5 bases, and 17 bases lay in between. Germline V gene sequence: CDR1 SGHRS, CDR2 YFSETQ. The DNA for the CDR3 is TGCGCCAGCAGCTTGGGGACCGGACGGGCGAGGTATGGCTACACCTTC. Protein product: CASSLGTGRARYGYTF.